Below, one TCR beta chain is given with its context. The antigen remains undetermined. These data are taken from a study of blood T cells in healthy people across ages. Study-wide results and caveats: Changes seen in expanded clonotypes were possibly confounded by donor CMV status left unknown. One million T cells yielded diversity estimates that were considered underestimates.

Primed by a sample-barcoded 5' primer and a J-beta primer mix, a second PCR proceeded for about 6 to 12 cycles. Any given sample supplied a minimum of 3 million CDR3-containing paired-end reads. TCRdb redid the calling of the 5' RACE reads with MiXCR, one entry per CDR3 protein. The table shows 1.5 million to 2 million distinct CDR3 sequences, with 35% to 50% occurring only once. Losses at the gene ends were 4 bases for V and 8 bases for J; bases not matched to a gene: 7. Germline loops: CDR1 LGHNA, CDR2 YSLEER. This CDR3 spans 14 amino acids. For every donor, a draw yielded roughly 10 milliliters of peripheral blood.

J is TRBJ2-1 and V is TRBV4-3, with 8 nucleotides matching TRBD2. The material sequenced was blood. The TCR comes from a human donor in good health. CDR3 protein: CASSRAPGGDEQFF. CDR3 coding DNA: TGCGCCAGCAGCCGCGCCCCCGGGGGGGATGAGCAGTTCTTC.